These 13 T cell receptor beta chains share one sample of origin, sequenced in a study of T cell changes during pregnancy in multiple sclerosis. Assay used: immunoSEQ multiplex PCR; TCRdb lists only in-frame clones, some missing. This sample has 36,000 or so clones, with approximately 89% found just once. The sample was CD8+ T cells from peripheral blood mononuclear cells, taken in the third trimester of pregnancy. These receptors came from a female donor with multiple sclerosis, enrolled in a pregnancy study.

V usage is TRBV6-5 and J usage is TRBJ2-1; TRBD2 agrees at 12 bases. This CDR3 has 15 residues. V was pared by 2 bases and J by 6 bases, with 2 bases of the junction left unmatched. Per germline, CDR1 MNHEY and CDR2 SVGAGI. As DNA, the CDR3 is TGTGCCAGCAGTTACGGACTAGCGGGGCCCAATGAGCAGTTCTTC. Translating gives CASSYGLAGPNEQFF.

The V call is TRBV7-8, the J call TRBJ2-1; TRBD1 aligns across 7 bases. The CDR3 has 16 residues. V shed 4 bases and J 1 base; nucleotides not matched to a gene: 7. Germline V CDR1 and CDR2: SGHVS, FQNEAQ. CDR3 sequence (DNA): TGTGCCAGCAGCTCCCCGACAGGGCCGTCCTACAATGAGCAGTTCTTC. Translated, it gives CASSSPTGPSYNEQFF.

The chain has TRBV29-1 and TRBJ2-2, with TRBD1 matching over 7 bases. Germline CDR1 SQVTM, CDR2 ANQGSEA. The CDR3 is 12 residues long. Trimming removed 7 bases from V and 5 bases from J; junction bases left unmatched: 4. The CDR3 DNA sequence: TGCAGCGGATACAGGGGAACCGGGGAGCTGTTTTTT. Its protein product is CSGYRGTGELFF.

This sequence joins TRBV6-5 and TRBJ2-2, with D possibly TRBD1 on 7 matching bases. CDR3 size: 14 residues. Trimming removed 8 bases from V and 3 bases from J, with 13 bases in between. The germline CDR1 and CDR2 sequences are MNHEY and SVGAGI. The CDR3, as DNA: TGTGCCAGCGGGGCGGGACAGTACACCGGGGAGCTGTTTTTT. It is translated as CASGAGQYTGELFF.

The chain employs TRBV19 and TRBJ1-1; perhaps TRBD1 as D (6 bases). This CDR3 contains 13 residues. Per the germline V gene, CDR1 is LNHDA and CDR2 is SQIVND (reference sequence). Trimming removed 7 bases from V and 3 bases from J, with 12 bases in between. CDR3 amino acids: CASMVGADTEAFF. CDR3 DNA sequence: TGTGCCAGTATGGTGGGGGCAGACACTGAAGCTTTCTTT.

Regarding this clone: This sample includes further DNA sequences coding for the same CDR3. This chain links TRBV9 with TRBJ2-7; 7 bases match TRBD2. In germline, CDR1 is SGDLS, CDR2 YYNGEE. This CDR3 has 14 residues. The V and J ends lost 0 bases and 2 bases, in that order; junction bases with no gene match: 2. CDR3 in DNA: TGTGCCAGCAGCGTAGGGGGGGGTACCTACGAGCAGTACTTC. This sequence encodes CASSVGGGTYEQYF.

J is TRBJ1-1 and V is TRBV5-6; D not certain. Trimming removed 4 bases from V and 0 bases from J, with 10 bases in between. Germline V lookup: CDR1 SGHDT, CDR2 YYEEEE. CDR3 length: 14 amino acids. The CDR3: CASSRTTLNTEAFF. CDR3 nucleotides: TGTGCCAGCAGCCGAACCACATTGAACACTGAAGCTTTCTTT.

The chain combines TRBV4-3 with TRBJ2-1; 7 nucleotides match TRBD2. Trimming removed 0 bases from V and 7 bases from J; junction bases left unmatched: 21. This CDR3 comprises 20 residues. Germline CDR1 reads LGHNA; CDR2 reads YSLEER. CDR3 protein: CASSQDRTRAKWRGGNEQFF. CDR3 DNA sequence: TGCGCCAGCAGCCAAGACAGGACCAGGGCTAAATGGAGGGGAGGGAATGAGCAGTTCTTC.

In DNA form, the CDR3 reads TGTGCCGGCAGGGGCCTAGCCAAAAACATTCAGTACTTC. It translates to CAGRGLAKNIQYF. This rearrangement joins TRBV30 to TRBJ2-4; a weak D match, TRBD1 (6 bases). Germline CDR1 GTSNPN, CDR2 SVGIG (reference sequence). The CDR3 is 13 residues long. V dropped 8 bases and J dropped 0 bases, with 11 bases sitting between them.

CDR3 in DNA: TGCGCCAGCAGTGATTCGGGAAATAGCAATCAGCCCCAGCATTTT. This encodes CASSDSGNSNQPQHF. The chain carries TRBV10-1 and TRBJ1-5; D unclear. This CDR3 region has 15 residues. CDR1 is WNHNN and CDR2 is SYGVQD in the germline V gene (reference sequence). V was pared by 3 bases and J by 0 bases, with 9 bases between.

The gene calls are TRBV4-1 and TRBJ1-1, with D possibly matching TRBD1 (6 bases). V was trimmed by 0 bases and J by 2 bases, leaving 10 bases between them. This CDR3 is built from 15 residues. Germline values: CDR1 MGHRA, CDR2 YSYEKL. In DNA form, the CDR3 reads TGCGCCAGCAGCCAAGAAACAGGGCAAAACACTGAAGCTTTCTTT. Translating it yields CASSQETGQNTEAFF.

CDR3 residues: CAVLATATYEQYF. The CDR3 nucleotides read TGTGCCGTCCTAGCGACGGCAACCTACGAGCAGTACTTC. The chain links TRBV2 to TRBJ2-7; a possible D gene is TRBD2 (6 bases). Germline V gene data show CDR1 as SNHLY and CDR2 as FYNNEI. Trimming pared 11 bases from V and 2 bases from J, leaving 16 bases between. The CDR3 contains 13 residues.

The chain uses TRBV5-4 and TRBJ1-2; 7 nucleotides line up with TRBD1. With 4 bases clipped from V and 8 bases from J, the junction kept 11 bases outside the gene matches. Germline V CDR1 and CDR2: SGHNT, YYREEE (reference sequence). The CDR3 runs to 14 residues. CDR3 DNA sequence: TGTGCCAGCAGCCTGACAGGGAGCACGTACGGCTACACCTTC. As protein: CASSLTGSTYGYTF.